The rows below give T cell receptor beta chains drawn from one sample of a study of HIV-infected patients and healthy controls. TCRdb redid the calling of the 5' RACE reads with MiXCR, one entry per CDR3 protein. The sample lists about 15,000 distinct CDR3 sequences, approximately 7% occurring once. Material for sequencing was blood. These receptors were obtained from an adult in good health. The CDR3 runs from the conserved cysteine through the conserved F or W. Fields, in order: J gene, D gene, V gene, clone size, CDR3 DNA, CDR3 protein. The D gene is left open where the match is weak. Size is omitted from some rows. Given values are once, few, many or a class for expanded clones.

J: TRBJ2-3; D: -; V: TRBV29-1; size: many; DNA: TGCAGCGTTGAGGAATCCTCAGATACGCAGTATTTT; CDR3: CSVEESSDTQYF
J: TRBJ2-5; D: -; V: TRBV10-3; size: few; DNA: TGTGCCATCAGTGAAGGGCTGGAGCAAGAGACCCAGTACTTC; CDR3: CAISEGLEQETQYF
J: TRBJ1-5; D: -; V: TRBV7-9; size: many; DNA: TGTGCCAGCAGCAGAGCAGGTCCTGGGGCGGAGCCCCAGCATTTT; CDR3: CASSRAGPGAEPQHF
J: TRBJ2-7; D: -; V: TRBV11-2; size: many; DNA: TGTGCCAGCAGCTTAGGGGATAGCGCCGAGACCTACGAGCAGTACTTC; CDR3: CASSLGDSAETYEQYF
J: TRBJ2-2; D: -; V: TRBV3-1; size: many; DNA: TGTGCCAGCAGCCAAGAGGGGGCAGTCGCCGGGGAGCTGTTTTTT; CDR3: CASSQEGAVAGELFF
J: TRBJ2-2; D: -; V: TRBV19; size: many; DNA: TGTGCCAGTAGCGGCAAATCTCACACCGGGGAGCTGTTTTTT; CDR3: CASSGKSHTGELFF
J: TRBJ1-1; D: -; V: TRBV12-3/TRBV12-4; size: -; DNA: TGTGCCAGCAGTTTCCATAGGGTGTTGAACACTGAAGCTTTCTTT; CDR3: CASSFHRVLNTEAFF
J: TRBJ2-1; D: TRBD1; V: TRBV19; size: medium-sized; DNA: TGTGCCAGTAGTATGGGACAGGCTCCGGAGTTCTTC; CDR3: CASSMGQAPEFF
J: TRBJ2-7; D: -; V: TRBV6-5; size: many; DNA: TGTGCCAGCAGTTACTCCATTGAGTCGGCCTACGAGCAGTACTTC; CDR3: CASSYSIESAYEQYF
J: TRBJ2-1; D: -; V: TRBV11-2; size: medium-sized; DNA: TGTGCCAGCAGCTTAATCAAGGAAGATGAGCAGTTCTTC; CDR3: CASSLIKEDEQFF
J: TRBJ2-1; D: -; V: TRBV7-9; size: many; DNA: TGTGCCAGCAGCTTAGTTGGGGTTGGGAGAATCTTC; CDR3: CASSLVGVGRIF
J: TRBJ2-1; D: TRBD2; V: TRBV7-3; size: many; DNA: TGTGCCAGCAGCCTTAACCTAGCGGGGGGGCCCCCGGGTCGCCACAATGAGCAGTTCTTC; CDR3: CASSLNLAGGPPGRHNEQFF
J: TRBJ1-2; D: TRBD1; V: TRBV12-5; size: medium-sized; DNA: TGTGCTAGTGGCCCGGGACAGGGAGGTGGCTACACCTTC; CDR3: CASGPGQGGGYTF
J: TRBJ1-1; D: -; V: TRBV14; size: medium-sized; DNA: TGTGCCAGCAGCCAAGATCAGGGAAATGAAGCTTTCTTT; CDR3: CASSQDQGNEAFF
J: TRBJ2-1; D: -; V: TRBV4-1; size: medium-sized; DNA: TGCGCCAGCAGCCAAGAAAACCCACCCTCTTACAATGAGCAGTTCTTC; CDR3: CASSQENPPSYNEQFF
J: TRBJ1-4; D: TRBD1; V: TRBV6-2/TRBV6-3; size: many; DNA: TGTGCCAGCAGACCCGCGGACAGGGCAACTAATGAAAAACTGTTTTTT; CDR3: CASRPADRATNEKLFF
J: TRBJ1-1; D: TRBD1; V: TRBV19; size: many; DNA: TGTGCCAGTATAAAGTCCGTAGGGGGCAACCCTGAAGCTTTCTTT; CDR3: CASIKSVGGNPEAFF
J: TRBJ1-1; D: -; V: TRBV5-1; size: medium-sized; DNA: TGCGCCAGCAGCTTGGCAGGGGCGAACACTGAAGCTTTCTTT; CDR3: CASSLAGANTEAFF
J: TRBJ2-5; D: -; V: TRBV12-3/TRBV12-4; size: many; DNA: TGTGCCAGCAGTTTCATAACCAACCAAGAGACCCAGTACTTC; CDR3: CASSFITNQETQYF
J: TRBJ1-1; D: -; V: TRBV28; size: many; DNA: TGTGCCAGCAGGGGGGACAATAGGGCTTTCTTT; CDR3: CASRGDNRAFF
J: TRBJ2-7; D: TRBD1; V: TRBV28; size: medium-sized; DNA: TGTGCCAGCAGTCTTGGGGACAGTCCCTACGAGCAGTACTTC; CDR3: CASSLGDSPYEQYF
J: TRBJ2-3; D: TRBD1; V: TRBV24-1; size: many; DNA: TGTGCCACATCCCACCCTTACCAGCGGACAGGGCAGGGCACAGATACGCAGTATTTT; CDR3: CATSHPYQRTGQGTDTQYF